This entry describes one T cell receptor (beta chain). Its antigen is unknown. Nothing much larger sits one base from this clone, and base qualities are not available. Based on the germline V gene, the CDR1 and CDR2 sequences are MDHEN and SYDVKM. Measured from the cysteine to the phenylalanine, the CDR3 is 15 residues long. The read is trimmed to its CDR3 DNA, 45 bases read in frame from base 1. Germline trimming: 4 bases from V, 2 bases from J; junction bases outside gene matches: 6. The sample belongs to a study of Ad26.COV2.S vaccination and SARS-CoV-2 variants (dated by TCRdb to the early 2020s). As for the study more broadly: Donors in the vaccine arm were drawn from COV1001, a multicentre, randomized, double-blind, placebo-controlled phase I-IIa trial testing Ad26.COV2.S in healthy adults. Dosing of Ad26.COV2.S was intramuscular, at either 5x10^10 or 1x10^11 viral particles, delivered as one shot or as two shots spaced 56 days apart. TCRbeta repertoire sequencing was used to assess the specificity and breadth of SARS-CoV-2-reactive T cell receptors after Ad26.COV2.S vaccination. The TCR-sequenced set comprised around 30 samples: some 20 Ad26.COV2.S vaccine recipients, 5 placebo recipients and 8 SARS-CoV-2 convalescent individuals. Trial participants were randomized into five groups of five, in which low-dose or high-dose Ad26.COV2.S was given once or twice, or placebo was given on both occasions. Blinding of investigators to trial group allocation was maintained during experiments and outcome assessment.

Reading the label with the study, this specimen's treatment or condition is: roughly 18 received Ad26.COV2.S at low or high dose, single or two shots; several received placebo; per-sample allocation not given. Repertoires of vaccine and placebo recipients were sequenced from samples collected on day 63 after the first injection. Between 29 July and 7 August 2020, Cohort 1b enrolled approximately 26 adults aged 18-55 years at one site in Boston, USA. Ad26.COV2.S was a replication-incompetent adenovirus type 26 vector that expressed a prefusion-stabilized SARS-CoV-2 spike protein derived from the original Wuhan strain. The immunoSEQ Assay was used to sequence TCRbeta CDR3 regions. After extraction, genomic DNA underwent amplification by bias-controlled multiplex PCR, followed by high-throughput sequencing. The authors' pipeline ran thus. Collapsing and filtering of sequences were performed to quantify the absolute abundance of each unique TCRbeta CDR3 region. Usable DNA was measured by amplifying reference genes present in all nucleated cells, and TCRbeta template counts were normalized to that usable DNA to estimate T cell fraction. Repertoire TCRs were annotated as SARS-CoV-2-specific when V gene, CDR3 amino acid sequence and J gene were exactly matched to a known reactive TCR set. The reference SARS-CoV-2 TCR set was obtained from MIRA and was filtered for enrichment in COVID-19-positive ImmuneCODE repertoires, whereby public or cross-reactive TCRs were removed. Using the MIRA antigens, annotated TCRs were further analysed by specific ORF or by position within an ORF. Breadth was defined as annotated unique rearrangements over total unique productive rearrangements; depth was the summed frequency of those rearrangements. Two-sided Wilcoxon rank-sum tests were applied when comparing TCR breadth between groups. This immuneACCESS table, as held by TCRdb, lists in-frame sequences with V and J called but not all clones. Of the missing ones, under half trace to an unresolved V gene in checked studies; the others have no known cause. V, J and clone size were drawn from that table, and D and trimming were deduced from the DNA. The table for this sample lists some 480,000 clones; around 88% of them were counted only once. Together, the top ten hold 9.5% to 15% of the sample.

What the authors observed across the whole study: Compared with placebo recipients, Ad26.COV2.S recipients showed higher spike-specific TCR breadth (P = 0.0014). After vaccination, spike-specific CD8+ and CD4+ T cell responses were reported to show substantial breadth. Comparable non-spike TCR breadth was observed between vaccine and placebo recipients, consistent with only spike being contained in the vaccine. It was noted by the authors that total T cell responses may have been underestimated by the TCR breadth and depth analyses. The study was not powered for comparison of responses between vaccine doses or regimens.

Sequenced here: peripheral blood, sampled in a trial of Ad26.COV2.S vaccine versus placebo. This clonotype was sampled from a person aged 18 to 65 who received the Ad26.COV2.S COVID-19 vaccine or a placebo. This sequence uses TRBV28 and TRBJ1-2; 8 central nucleotides agree with TRBD1. Read as DNA, the sequence is TGTGCCAGCAGTTCCGGACAGGGACTAAACTATGGCTACACCTTC. The resulting protein is CASSSGQGLNYGYTF.